The 7 T cell receptor beta chains below come from one sample, sequenced in a study of blood T cell repertoires in COVID-19. Sequencing was performed with immunoSEQ multiplex PCR; in TCRdb, only in-frame clones are kept and a portion is missing. The sample carries around 210,000 clones, around 80% recorded once. Sequenced input: peripheral blood. The receptors stem from a woman aged 70-85 years with acute or convalescent COVID-19.

This sequence joins TRBV4-1 and TRBJ2-5; unclear D gene. This CDR3 is built from 15 residues. The germline V gene encodes CDR1 MGHRA and CDR2 YSYEKL. V was shortened by 4 bases and J by 4 bases, with 16 bases between the two germline ends. The chain's CDR3 is CASSPRQALGETQYF. In nucleotides, the CDR3 is TGCGCCAGCAGCCCCCGGCAGGCCCTGGGAGAGACCCAGTACTTC.

The chain combines TRBV10-2 with TRBJ1-1, with a possible D match to TRBD1 (6 bases). The V end lost 5 bases, the J end lost 4 bases, and 17 bases lay between the germline ends. Germline CDR1 reads WSHSY; CDR2 reads SAAADI. The CDR3 length is 15 residues. The CDR3 is CASSNLQGRGTEAFF. CDR3 in DNA: TGCGCCAGCAGTAACTTACAGGGCCGGGGCACTGAAGCTTTCTTT.

The chain employs TRBV27 and TRBJ1-6, with a possible D match to TRBD1 (5 bases). Trimming took 7 bases from V and 6 from J, leaving 10 bases between them. Per germline, CDR1 MNHEY and CDR2 SMNVEV (reference sequence). The CDR3 loop spans 13 amino acids. The CDR3, as DNA: TGTGCCAGCAAACGGCAGGGTAATTCACCCCTCCACTTT. Its protein product is CASKRQGNSPLHF.

V usage is TRBV6-5 and J usage is TRBJ1-1; D possibly corresponds to TRBD1 (6 bases). The CDR3 totals 12 residues. Germline V gives CDR1 MNHEY, CDR2 SVGAGI. With 10 bases removed from V and 3 bases from J, the gap between germline ends came to 12 bases. As DNA, the CDR3 is TGTGCCATCTCAGCAGGGGACACTGAAGCTTTCTTT. Translation: CAISAGDTEAFF.

The chain couples TRBV20-1 to TRBJ2-3; 8 bases fit TRBD1. CDR1 and CDR2 (germline): DFQATT, SNEGSKA (reference sequence). Germline trimming cut 3 bases from V and 4 bases from J; bases unmatched to any gene: 9. The CDR3 is 15 residues long. CDR3 DNA: TGCAGTGCTAGTAGGGCCCAGGGGGCGGCAGATACGCAGTATTTT. Residues: CSASRAQGAADTQYF.

The V call is TRBV3-1 (or the pseudogene TRBV3-2), the J call TRBJ2-1, with 10 bases fitting TRBD2. Germline trimming cut 6 bases from V and 7 bases from J; bases unmatched to any gene: 18. The CDR3 has 18 amino acids. Germline assignment: CDR1 LGHDT and CDR2 YNNKEL (reference sequence). CDR3 amino acids: CASSPSGRRGLGTNEQFF. The CDR3 DNA sequence: TGTGCCAGCAGTCCTAGCGGGAGAAGAGGTTTGGGGACAAATGAGCAGTTCTTC.

The V call is TRBV10-3, the J call TRBJ2-6, with no clear D. This CDR3 contains 15 residues. V was shortened by 10 bases and J by 0 bases, with 13 bases between the two germline ends. Germline V gene lookup returns CDR1 ENHRY and CDR2 SYGVKD. CDR3 region: CATTFESSGANVLTF. CDR3 sequence (DNA): TGTGCCACCACCTTTGAGAGCTCTGGGGCCAACGTCCTGACTTTC.